The 30 T cell receptor beta chains below were found in one sample sequenced in a study of shared clonotypes between healthy human individuals (dated by TCRdb to about 2020). The library was generated by the immunoSEQ multiplex PCR assay. TCRdb's version of the immuneACCESS table is confined to in-frame rearrangements and falls short of the full clone set. An unresolved V gene accounts for under half of the shortfall where checked; the remainder is of unknown origin. The sample table records about 520,000 clones; roughly 95% of these occur just once. Under 0.065% of the sample lies in the top ten. Sequenced material: naive CD4+ T cells sorted from blood. The label giving this sample's cell subset or site can be read as: CD45RA+ positively selected. The origin of the receptors is a woman under 40 in good health.

The chain employs TRBV6-1 and TRBJ2-7; 7 positions agree with TRBD1. The V segment lost 6 bases and the J segment 2 bases; nucleotides outside the gene matches: 10. Germline V gene sequence: CDR1 MNHNS, CDR2 SASEGT. CDR3 size: 15 residues. The CDR3 sequence: CASRDYTGTAYEQYF. In DNA, the CDR3 is TGTGCCAGCAGAGACTACACCGGGACAGCCTACGAGCAGTACTTC.

The chain carries TRBV28 and TRBJ2-1; 9 bases map to TRBD1. Germline V gene data show CDR1 as MDHEN and CDR2 as SYDVKM. V lost 6 bases to trimming and J lost 5 bases; unmatched junction nucleotides: 11. The CDR3 contains 16 residues. CDR3 sequence reads: CASRAAGTGRHNEQFF. The DNA of the CDR3 is TGTGCCAGCAGAGCCGCCGGGACAGGGCGACACAATGAGCAGTTCTTC.

The chain couples TRBV27 to TRBJ2-7; TRBD2 matches at 10 bases. The V and J ends lost 6 bases and 3 bases, in that order; junction bases with no gene match: 26. CDR1 and CDR2 from the germline V gene are MNHEY and SMNVEV (reference sequence). The CDR3 has 21 amino acids. The CDR3 region is CASRAMTGDISGRTGVYEQYF. The CDR3 coding sequence is TGTGCCAGCAGGGCCATGACAGGTGATATTAGCGGGAGGACCGGTGTCTACGAGCAGTACTTC.

The V call is TRBV15, the J call TRBJ1-3; the D is unclear. CDR1 LNHNV and CDR2 YYDKDF come from the germline V gene (reference sequence). The CDR3 is made up of 18 amino acids. V was clipped by 0 bases and J by 1 base, with 16 bases between them. In DNA form, the CDR3 reads TGTGCCACCAGCAGAGATGGAGGAGGGAGGGTATCTGGAAACACCATATATTTT. Translating gives CATSRDGGGRVSGNTIYF.

The CDR3 is CASSPAGQGRYGYTF. The CDR3 DNA reads as TGTGCCAGCAGTCCAGCGGGACAGGGGAGATATGGCTACACCTTC. The V call is TRBV27, the J call TRBJ1-2; 10 bases fit TRBD1. The junction had 8 bases not matched to a gene; V was cut back by 5 bases and J by 5 bases. The CDR3 length is 15 residues. The germline gives CDR1 MNHEY, CDR2 SMNVEV (reference sequence).

The CDR3 sequence is CASSASPWGPQHF. Written as DNA, the CDR3 is TGTGCCAGCAGTGCGTCACCCTGGGGGCCCCAGCATTTT. The gene calls are TRBV6-1 and TRBJ1-5; D is unclear. V lost 4 bases, J lost 9 bases, and 13 bases lay in between. This CDR3 is built from 13 residues. Germline CDR1 MNHNS, CDR2 SASEGT.

The chain joins TRBV27 to TRBJ1-5, with 10 bases aligning to TRBD1. This CDR3 spans 15 amino acids. Germline V gene data show CDR1 as MNHEY and CDR2 as SMNVEV (reference sequence). Trimming cost V 5 bases and J 4 bases; bases outside gene matches: 5. CDR3 protein: CASSPDRGRNQPQHF. In DNA form, the CDR3 reads TGTGCCAGCAGTCCAGACAGGGGGCGAAATCAGCCCCAGCATTTT.

This clone was observed once. The chain has TRBV5-4 and TRBJ2-3; the match to TRBD2 covers 8 bases. CDR1 is SGHNT, CDR2 YYREEE, per germline (reference sequence). This CDR3 has 16 amino acids. The V segment lost 1 base and the J segment 4 bases; nucleotides outside the gene matches: 8. Written as DNA, the CDR3 is TGTGCCAGCAGCTTGATGGCTAGCGGGTTTGCAGATACGCAGTATTTT. Translation: CASSLMASGFADTQYF.

This chain connects TRBV28 to TRBJ2-4; perhaps TRBD1 as D (6 bases). V was pared by 9 bases and J by 7 bases, with 19 bases between. Looked up from germline, CDR1 is MDHEN and CDR2 is SYDVKM. The CDR3 is made up of 14 amino acids. CDR3 in amino acids: CASSSTGKGNIQYF. As DNA, the CDR3 is TGTGCCAGTTCCAGTACAGGGAAGGGGAACATTCAGTACTTC.

This chain links TRBV21-1 with TRBJ1-5. TRBV21-1 represents a pseudogene. This CDR3 comprises 16 residues. DNA of the CDR3: TGTGCCAGCAGCAATACCCCGGGGGACAAAAATCAGCCCCAGCATTTT. This codes for CASSNTPGDKNQPQHF.

The V call is TRBV11-2, the J call TRBJ2-5; unclear D gene. Looked up from germline, CDR1 is SGHAT and CDR2 is FQNNGV. V dropped 1 base and J dropped 1 base, with 4 bases sitting between them. The CDR3 sequence is 13 residues long. The CDR3 DNA reads TGTGCCAGCAGCTTAGGGCGCCAAGAGACCCAGTACTTC. Translated, it gives CASSLGRQETQYF. Full variable domain (missing parts from reference TRBV11-2 and TRBJ2-5): EAGVAQSPRYKIIEKRQSVAFWCNPISGHATLYWYQQILGQGPKLLIQFQNNGVVDDSQLPKDRFSAERLKGVDSTLKIQPAKLEDSAVYLCASSLGRQETQYFGPGTRLLVL.

The rearrangement joins TRBV29-1 to TRBJ1-1; D is unresolved. Deletions cut 0 bases from V and 0 bases from J, with 8 bases between. The germline V gene has CDR1 SQVTM and CDR2 ANQGSEA. The CDR3 is made up of 14 amino acids. The CDR3 is CSVEDQAVNTEAFF. The DNA of the CDR3 is TGCAGCGTTGAAGACCAGGCGGTGAACACTGAAGCTTTCTTT.

This rearrangement joins TRBV10-3 to TRBJ2-7; maybe TRBD2 (7 bases). Germline assignment: CDR1 ENHRY and CDR2 SYGVKD. V was shortened by 0 bases and J by 0 bases, with 15 bases between the two germline ends. This CDR3 is built from 17 residues. The CDR3 loop is CAISESRGTLFSYEQYF. CDR3 nucleotides: TGTGCCATCAGTGAGTCGCGGGGGACACTCTTCTCCTACGAGCAGTACTTC.

The chain has TRBV7-7 and TRBJ2-5, with 11 positions matching TRBD2. CDR3 length: 16 residues. Germline V gene sequence: CDR1 SSHAT, CDR2 FNYEAQ (reference sequence). The V gene end was trimmed by 5 bases and the J gene end by 4 bases; junction bases not matched to a gene: 9. The CDR3 sequence is CASSTVAGGPPETQYF. The DNA of the CDR3 is TGTGCCAGCAGCACAGTAGCGGGAGGGCCCCCAGAGACCCAGTACTTC.

V gene TRBV27 combines with J gene TRBJ2-3, with 7 nucleotides matching TRBD2. Germline-derived CDR1 and CDR2 are MNHEY and SMNVEV (reference sequence). Trimming took 5 bases from V and 2 from J; bases not matched to a gene: 13. The CDR3 consists of 17 residues. CDR3 DNA: TGTGCCAGCAGTCCAGGTGTTAGCGGGCCACCCACAGATACGCAGTATTTT. Protein sequence: CASSPGVSGPPTDTQYF.

V is TRBV28 and J is TRBJ1-1; the D gene is possibly TRBD1 (5 bases). CDR1 is MDHEN and CDR2 is SYDVKM in the germline V gene. Deletions cut 4 bases from V and 0 bases from J, with 9 bases between. This CDR3 has 14 residues. This chain's CDR3 is CASSSGHVNTEAFF. DNA of the CDR3: TGTGCCAGCAGTTCTGGACACGTGAACACTGAAGCTTTCTTT.

The gene calls are TRBV5-5 and TRBJ2-3; weak D call: TRBD2 (7 bases). V lost 4 bases to trimming and J lost 3 bases, with 18 bases between them. The germline CDR1 and CDR2 sequences are SGHKS and YYEKEE (reference sequence). The CDR3 runs to 16 residues. CDR3 sequence reads: CASSGGASLGTDTQYF. DNA for the CDR3: TGTGCCAGCAGCGGGGGGGCGAGTTTGGGGACAGATACGCAGTATTTT.

The V call is TRBV5-1, the J call TRBJ2-1; no clear D. Germline assignment: CDR1 SGHRS and CDR2 YFSETQ. The CDR3 sequence is 11 residues long. V lost 2 bases and J 10 bases, leaving 7 bases between the germline ends. DNA of the CDR3: TGCGCCAGCAGCTTTAATACGGAGCAGTTCTTC. This translates into CASSFNTEQFF.

The chain combines TRBV5-1 with TRBJ1-4, with D hard to call. This CDR3 is 14 amino acids long. Deletions cut 4 bases from V and 8 bases from J, with 15 bases between. CDR1 is SGHRS and CDR2 is YFSETQ in the germline V gene. CDR3: CASSTLPREEKLFF. The CDR3 DNA reads TGCGCCAGCAGCACATTACCCCGTGAGGAAAAACTGTTTTTT.

The V and J genes are TRBV10-3 and TRBJ1-5; unclear D gene. This CDR3 has 14 amino acids. Germline V gives CDR1 ENHRY, CDR2 SYGVKD. With 7 bases removed from V and 1 base from J, the gap between germline ends came to 11 bases. The CDR3, as DNA: TGTGCCATCAACGGCGGAGACAGCAATCAGCCCCAGCATTTT. Translated, it gives CAINGGDSNQPQHF.

The V call is TRBV15, the J call TRBJ2-7; tentative D call: TRBD2 (6 bases). Germline V lookup: CDR1 LNHNV, CDR2 YYDKDF (reference sequence). Trimming stripped 0 bases from V and 6 bases from J, with 9 bases between. The CDR3 is 13 residues long. Here the CDR3 reads CATSRDLTSEQYF. CDR3 in DNA: TGTGCCACCAGCAGAGATTTGACTAGCGAGCAGTACTTC.

This chain connects TRBV5-4 to TRBJ2-1, with TRBD2 identical over 7 bases. Trimming at V came to 5 bases and at J to 2 bases, leaving 7 bases not matched to a gene. CDR1 SGHNT and CDR2 YYREEE come from the germline V gene (reference sequence). CDR3 length: 15 amino acids. This CDR3 is CASRERLAAYNEQFF. CDR3 coding DNA: TGTGCCAGCAGGGAAAGACTAGCAGCCTACAATGAGCAGTTCTTC. Drawing the rest from reference TRBV5-4 and TRBJ2-1, the complete variable domain is ETGVTQSPTHLIKTRGQQVTLRCSSQSGHNTVSWYQQALGQGPQFIFQYYREEENGRGNFPPRFSGLQFPNYSSELNVNALELDDSALYLCASRERLAAYNEQFFGPGTRLTVL.

The V call is TRBV21-1, the J call TRBJ2-3. TRBV21-1 constitutes a pseudogene. The CDR3 sequence is 16 residues long. The CDR3 spells CASNYTRTPESGTQYF. CDR3 nucleotides: TGTGCCAGCAACTACACTAGGACACCCGAGAGCGGTACGCAGTATTTT.

This sequence joins TRBV7-2 and TRBJ2-2; D gene ambiguous. The germline V and J ends were trimmed by 5 bases and 4 bases, with 2 bases remaining between them. Germline values: CDR1 SGHTA, CDR2 FQGNSA. The CDR3 loop spans 11 amino acids. DNA for the CDR3: TGTGCCAGCAGCAGCACCGGGGAGCTGTTTTTT. Residues: CASSSTGELFF.

The chain uses TRBV29-1 and TRBJ2-1, with 9 bases identical to TRBD2. The CDR3 covers 14 residues. V lost 2 bases, J lost 5 bases, and 4 bases stayed unmatched. Germline V gives CDR1 SQVTM, CDR2 ANQGSEA. DNA of the CDR3: TGCAGCGTTGAACAAAGACTAGCGGACAATGAGCAGTTCTTC. Protein sequence: CSVEQRLADNEQFF.

V usage is TRBV11-2 and J usage is TRBJ1-5; 8 positions agree with TRBD1. The CDR3 spans 15 residues. V shed 5 bases, J shed 6 bases, and the junction held 9 bases outside the gene matches. The germline CDR1 and CDR2 sequences are SGHAT and FQNNGV. CDR3 nucleotides: TGTGCCAGCAGCACACTGGGACAGGCGTCTCAGCCCCAGCATTTT. It encodes CASSTLGQASQPQHF.

The table lists this clone with a few counts. V and J are TRBV29-1 and TRBJ1-2; D may be TRBD1 (6 bases). The V and J ends lost 7 bases and 0 bases respectively, with 12 bases between them. The germline V gene has CDR1 SQVTM and CDR2 ANQGSEA. The CDR3 has 13 residues. The CDR3 nucleotides read TGCAGCGCCCGGGACACCTCTAACTATGGCTACACCTTC. Encoded protein: CSARDTSNYGYTF.

The chain recombines TRBV11-2 with TRBJ2-7; 12 positions match TRBD2. Germline CDR1 is SGHAT and CDR2 is FQNNGV. The V gene end was trimmed by 3 bases and the J gene end by 0 bases; junction bases not matched to a gene: 9. The CDR3 covers 18 residues. The CDR3 nucleotides read TGTGCCAGCAGCTTTCTGACTAGCGGGAGTCCTAGCTCCTACGAGCAGTACTTC. Its translation is CASSFLTSGSPSSYEQYF.

The chain combines TRBV5-3 with TRBJ2-6; D might be TRBD1 (5 bases). TRBV5-3 is an open reading frame, and its role is uncertain. The V gene lost 8 bases and the J gene lost 3 bases, with 12 bases spanning the gap. The CDR3 contains 14 residues. The CDR3: CASSPGFGANVLTF. The CDR3 coding sequence is TGTGCCAGCAGCCCAGGGTTTGGGGCCAACGTCCTGACTTTC.

The V and J genes are TRBV7-9 and TRBJ2-1; TRBD1 or TRBD2 may be the D gene (5 bases each). The V and J ends lost 1 base and 5 bases respectively, with 9 bases between them. The CDR3 runs to 14 residues. The germline V gene encodes CDR1 SEHNR and CDR2 FQNEAQ (reference sequence). CDR3 sequence reads: CASSLVRDHNEQFF. DNA of the CDR3: TGTGCCAGCAGCTTAGTTCGGGACCACAATGAGCAGTTCTTC.